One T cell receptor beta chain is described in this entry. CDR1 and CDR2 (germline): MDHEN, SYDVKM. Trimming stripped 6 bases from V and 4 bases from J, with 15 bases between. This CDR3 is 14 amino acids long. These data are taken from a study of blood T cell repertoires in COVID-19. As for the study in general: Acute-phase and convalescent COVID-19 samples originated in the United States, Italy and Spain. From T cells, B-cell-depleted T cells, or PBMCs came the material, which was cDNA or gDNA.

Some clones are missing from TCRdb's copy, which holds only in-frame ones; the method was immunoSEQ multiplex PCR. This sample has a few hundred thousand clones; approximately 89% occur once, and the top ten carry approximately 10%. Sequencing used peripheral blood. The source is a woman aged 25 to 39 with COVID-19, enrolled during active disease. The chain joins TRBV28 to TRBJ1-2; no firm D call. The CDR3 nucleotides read TGTGCCAGCAGCCCCGGGGAGAAACCCTATGGCTACACCTTC. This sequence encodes CASSPGEKPYGYTF.